Shown below are 19 T cell receptor beta chains from a single sample sequenced in a study of T cells in Graves' hyperthyroidism and ophthalmopathy. Regions amplified from RNA transcripts were the TCR beta CDR3 regions. The HTBI set primed first-round TCR CDR3 RT-PCR. Using its own MiXCR run on the multiplex PCR reads, TCRdb lists one record per CDR3 protein. The sample has around 450,000 distinct CDR3 sequences, about a sixth seen once; the top ten hold 13% to 15%. The sequencing input was blood. The receptors originated from a woman between 18 and 29 years old with Graves' hyperthyroidism.

This clonotype was detected many times. The V and J genes are TRBV7-9 and TRBJ2-7; weak D call: TRBD1 (5 bases). Germline lookup yields CDR1 SEHNR and CDR2 FQNEAQ (reference sequence). The CDR3 extends over 13 amino acids. V lost 5 bases and J lost 6, with 14 bases in between. CDR3 coding DNA: TGTGCCAGCAGCCCCCAGGCAGGGCGCGAGCAGTACTTC. The encoded protein is CASSPQAGREQYF.

This clonotype was seen at least ten times. The gene calls are TRBV7-8 and TRBJ2-3; the match to TRBD1 covers 7 bases. The CDR3 runs to 16 residues. The germline V gene has CDR1 SGHVS and CDR2 FQNEAQ. V gave up 5 bases and J gave up 0 bases; unmatched junction bases: 8. The chain's CDR3 is CASSPLTGVSTDTQYF. The DNA of the CDR3 is TGTGCCAGCAGCCCCCTTACAGGGGTTAGCACAGATACGCAGTATTTT.

This clonotype was seen repeatedly, ten times or more. The gene calls are TRBV2 and TRBJ1-1; unclear D gene. V shed 2 bases and J shed 1 base, with 8 bases lying between them. The CDR3 runs to 14 residues. Germline CDR1 is SNHLY and CDR2 is FYNNEI. The CDR3 loop reads CASSEWQRNTEAFF. CDR3 sequence (DNA): TGTGCCAGCAGTGAATGGCAGAGGAACACTGAAGCTTTCTTT.

This chain uses TRBV28 with TRBJ2-5; no clear D. Germline V gives CDR1 MDHEN, CDR2 SYDVKM. Between the trimmed V and J ends, which lost 5 bases and 5 bases, there was a span of 12 bases. The CDR3 spans 13 residues. CDR3 loop: CASSMGLSETQYF. CDR3 nucleotides: TGTGCCAGCAGTATGGGCCTGTCGGAGACCCAGTACTTC.

Notes on this clonotype: This may arise from a read error, as a much more abundant clone is one base away. The chain recombines TRBV12-3 or TRBV12-4 with TRBJ1-6; TRBD1 matches at 9 bases. CDR3 size: 16 residues. DNA for the CDR3: TGTGCCAGCAGTTTAGCGAGCGGGACAGGGACTTCACCCCCCCACTTT. Translation gives CASSLASGTGTSPPHF.

The sample holds many counts of this clonotype. V and J are TRBV7-8 and TRBJ1-2, with unresolved D. The CDR3 is made up of 11 amino acids. The V end lost 1 base, the J end lost 3 bases, and 0 bases lay between the germline ends. Germline V gene data show CDR1 as SGHVS and CDR2 as FQNEAQ. CDR3 sequence reads: CASSLDYGYTF. In DNA, the CDR3 is TGTGCCAGCAGCTTAGACTATGGCTACACCTTC.

This sequence joins TRBV6-1 and TRBJ2-1, with TRBD2 identical over 13 bases. Looked up from germline, CDR1 is MNHNS and CDR2 is SASEGT. Trimming at V came to 6 bases and at J to 6 bases, leaving 17 bases not matched to a gene. The CDR3 is 19 amino acids. For the CDR3, the DNA is TGTGCCAGCAGCCTTAAGGACAGGGTCACTAGCGGGAGGGCCAATGAGCAGTTCTTC. It yields the protein CASSLKDRVTSGRANEQFF.

V gene TRBV20-1 combines with J gene TRBJ2-1; weak D call: TRBD2 (5 bases). Germline assignment: CDR1 DFQATT and CDR2 SNEGSKA (reference sequence). CDR3 size: 12 residues. V lost 4 bases and J 9 bases, leaving 13 bases between the germline ends. The CDR3 sequence is CSANLLGAEQFF. The CDR3 DNA reads TGCAGTGCTAACTTGCTGGGAGCTGAGCAGTTCTTC.

This clonotype was detected ten times or more. The CDR3 region is CASSYFPKDLNTGELFF. The CDR3 bases are TGTGCCAGCAGTTACTTTCCCAAAGACCTTAACACCGGGGAGCTGTTTTTT. J is TRBJ2-2 and V is TRBV6-1, with D hard to call. V dropped 5 bases and J dropped 2 bases, with 18 bases sitting between them. CDR1 and CDR2 from the germline V gene are MNHNS and SASEGT. CDR3 length: 17 residues.

This clonotype was counted ten times or more. The genes are TRBV12-3 or TRBV12-4 and TRBJ2-7; 8 positions match TRBD1. V shed 6 bases, J shed 7 bases, and the junction held 11 bases outside the gene matches. There are 14 residues in the CDR3. CDR3 loop: CASSPARGRHEQYF. The CDR3 region has the DNA TGTGCCAGCAGCCCCGCCAGGGGGCGTCATGAGCAGTACTTC.

This clonotype appeared many times. V gene TRBV20-1 combines with J gene TRBJ2-5; no firm D call. The germline gives CDR1 DFQATT, CDR2 SNEGSKA (reference sequence). The V end was cut by 5 bases, the J end by 1 base, with 11 bases between. There are 13 residues in the CDR3. The DNA for the CDR3 is TGCAGTGCTCTGACACCGGTCCAAGAGACCCAGTACTTC. This translates into CSALTPVQETQYF.

This clonotype showed up many times. The chain employs TRBV6-2 or TRBV6-3 and TRBJ1-1; TRBD1 might be the D (6 bases). Trimming removed 5 bases at V and 1 base at J, with 14 bases between. This CDR3 region has 15 residues. Germline CDR1 is MNHEY and CDR2 is SVGEGT. CDR3: CASSREGGRNTEAFF. CDR3 sequence (DNA): TGTGCCAGCAGTCGCGAAGGGGGAAGGAACACTGAAGCTTTCTTT.

This clonotype was counted at least ten times. This chain connects TRBV20-1 to TRBJ2-5, with 8 bases aligning to TRBD1. This CDR3 is built from 16 residues. The junction had 7 bases not matched to a gene; V was cut back by 0 bases and J by 1 base. CDR1 is DFQATT and CDR2 is SNEGSKA in the germline V gene (reference sequence). This CDR3 reads CSARDPGQGSQETQYF. The CDR3 nucleotides read TGCAGTGCTAGAGATCCTGGACAGGGCTCCCAAGAGACCCAGTACTTC.

This clonotype was seen a few times. The chain uses TRBV15 and TRBJ1-3; the match to TRBD1 covers 7 bases. The CDR3 is 17 residues long. V dropped 3 bases and J dropped 0; count of bases not matched to a gene: 8. From germline, CDR1 is LNHNV and CDR2 YYDKDF (reference sequence). CDR3 bases: TGTGCCACCAGCAGGGTCCCTCGGGACAGCTCTGGAAACACCATATATTTT. Its protein is CATSRVPRDSSGNTIYF.

J is TRBJ1-1 and V is TRBV4-2, with 8 bases fitting TRBD1. This CDR3 is 15 amino acids long. V trimming: 4 bases; J trimming: 1 base; junction bases outside the gene matches: 5. The germline V gene has CDR1 LGHNA and CDR2 YNFKEQ. CDR3 amino acids: CASSPSTGENTEAFF. DNA of the CDR3: TGTGCCAGCAGCCCCTCGACAGGGGAGAACACTGAAGCTTTCTTT.

In regard to this clonotype: Being one base from a much bigger clone, this may be a read error. The chain recombines TRBV2 with TRBJ1-1, with D maybe TRBD1 (5 bases). The V gene's germline CDR1 is SNHLY and CDR2 FYNNEI. V shed 3 bases and J shed 10 bases, with 12 bases lying between them. CDR3 size: 12 residues. The CDR3, as DNA: TGTGCCAGCAGTGATGGAGGGGCTGGAGCTTTCTTT. Translating gives CASSDGGAGAFF.

A note on this clonotype: A read error may produce the germline difference seen at one junction end. This chain joins TRBV12-3 or TRBV12-4 and TRBJ2-2, with 7 nucleotides matching TRBD2. CDR3 size: 13 residues. CDR3 region: CASGGGNTGKLFF. In DNA form, the CDR3 reads TGTGCCAGCGGGGGAGGGAACACCGGGAAGCTGTTTTTT.

This clonotype was observed a few times. The gene calls are TRBV5-1 and TRBJ2-4; TRBD1 might be the D (5 bases). The V gene's germline CDR1 is SGHRS and CDR2 YFSETQ. V lost 7 bases and J lost 0, with 17 bases in between. The CDR3 has 16 amino acids. CDR3 nucleotide sequence: TGCGCCAGCCGCCCCACAGGACCGCTAGCCAAAAACATTCAGTACTTC. Encoded protein: CASRPTGPLAKNIQYF.

This clonotype was found many times. The chain is built from TRBV24-1 and TRBJ2-3; TRBD1 matches at 11 bases. Germline V gene sequence: CDR1 KGHDR, CDR2 SFDVKD. Trimming cost V 4 bases and J 3 bases; bases outside gene matches: 5. The CDR3 is made up of 16 amino acids. The CDR3 region has the DNA TGTGCCACCAGTGAACCGGGACAGGGGGTAACAGATACGCAGTATTTT. Amino acids: CATSEPGQGVTDTQYF.